The clone carrying this TCR beta chain was seen just once. The antigen remains unidentified. The data belong to a study of vaccination effects on CD4 cells after COVID-19. Looked up from germline, CDR1 is LNHDA and CDR2 is SQIVND (reference sequence). The CDR3 extends over 13 amino acids. The culture ran for around ten days before CD4+ T cells were isolated. Produced via immunoSEQ multiplex PCR; TCRdb's table is partial and in-frame only. The data hold roughly 56,000 clones, with approximately 80% observed a single time. The chain carries TRBV19 and TRBJ2-3, with 8 nucleotides matching TRBD2. This sequence originates from a human donor who received a COVID-19 vaccine. The specimen comprised CD4+ T cells from PBMCs cultured without peptide, sampled before COVID-19 vaccination. CDR3 DNA: TGTGCAACCTCCCGGGGGGGGACAGATACGCAGTATTTT. Translated: CATSRGGTDTQYF.